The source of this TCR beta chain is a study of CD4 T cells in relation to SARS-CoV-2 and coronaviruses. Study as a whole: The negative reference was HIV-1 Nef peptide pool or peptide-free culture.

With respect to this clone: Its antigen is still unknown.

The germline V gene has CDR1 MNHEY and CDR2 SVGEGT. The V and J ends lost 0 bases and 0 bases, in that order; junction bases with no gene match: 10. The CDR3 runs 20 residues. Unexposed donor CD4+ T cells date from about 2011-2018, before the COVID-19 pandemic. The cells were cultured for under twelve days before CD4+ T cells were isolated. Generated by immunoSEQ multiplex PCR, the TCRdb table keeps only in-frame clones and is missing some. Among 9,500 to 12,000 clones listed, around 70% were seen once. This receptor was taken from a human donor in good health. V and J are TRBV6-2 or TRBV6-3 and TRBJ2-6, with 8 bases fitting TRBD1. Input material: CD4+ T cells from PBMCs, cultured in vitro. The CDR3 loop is CASSYSVARTGISGANVLTF. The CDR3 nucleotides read TGTGCCAGCAGTTACTCTGTGGCCAGGACAGGGATCTCTGGGGCCAACGTCCTGACTTTC.